This T cell receptor beta chain was recorded in a study of T cells after somatic rescue of genetic block. This table comes from immunoSEQ multiplex PCR, and its TCRdb copy is limited to in-frame clones, with some not included. The sample records some 74,000 clones, roughly 91% being singletons. Sequencing used peripheral blood mononuclear cells (PBMCs). The TCR sequence derives from a young man.

CDR3 bases: TGTGCCAGGGTCGAGTCCGGGGGCTTGGGAGAGACCCAGTACTTC. As protein: CARVESGGLGETQYF. The genes are TRBV6-6 and TRBJ2-5; D assignment may be TRBD1 or TRBD2 (6 bases each). The germline gives CDR1 MNHNY, CDR2 SVGAGI (reference sequence). Trimming shortened V by 9 bases and J by 4 bases, and 21 bases separated the two germline ends. CDR3 length equals 15 residues.